The 15 T cell receptor beta chains in this list originate from one sample, sequenced in a study of cytomegalovirus exposure and HLA in healthy donors. PCR was performed using 60 Vbeta and 13 Jbeta primers. Clones were read by immunoSEQ multiplex PCR, and TCRdb kept only the in-frame ones, dropping some. The sample includes 85,000 to 100,000 clones, around 70% of them seen just once. Specimen: PBMCs. Source of these receptors: a man aged 45-65 years in good health and CMV-seronegative.

The rearrangement joins TRBV7-2 to TRBJ1-1; D not resolved. Germline lookup yields CDR1 SGHTA and CDR2 FQGNSA. V lost 3 bases and J 5 bases, leaving 13 bases between the germline ends. The length of the CDR3 is 14 residues. The CDR3 nucleotides read TGTGCCAGCAGCTTGCAGGTTTTCGGAACTGAAGCTTTCTTT. Protein sequence: CASSLQVFGTEAFF.

The rearrangement joins TRBV9 to TRBJ2-1; D gene ambiguous. The CDR3 length is 13 residues. Trimming left V 0 bases short and J 8 bases short, with 9 bases between. Germline values: CDR1 SGDLS, CDR2 YYNGEE. CDR3 in amino acids: CASSVDYADEQFF. For the CDR3, the DNA is TGTGCCAGCAGCGTAGACTACGCCGATGAGCAGTTCTTC.

The rearrangement uses TRBV13 and TRBJ2-1; 7 positions match TRBD2. Trimming cost V 6 bases and J 10 bases; bases outside gene matches: 9. CDR1 PRHDT and CDR2 FYEKMQ come from the germline V gene (reference sequence). CDR3 length: 13 residues. CDR3 sequence reads: CASRTGTKFEQFF. Here the CDR3 DNA reads TGTGCCAGCAGAACCGGGACTAAATTCGAGCAGTTCTTC. Drawing the rest from reference TRBV13 and TRBJ2-1, the complete variable domain is AAGVIQSPRHLIKEKRETATLKCYPIPRHDTVYWYQQGPGQDPQFLISFYEKMQSDKGSIPDRFSAQQFSDYHSELNMSSLELGDSALYFCASRTGTKFEQFFGPGTRLTVL.

This chain uses TRBV7-9 with TRBJ1-5; 10 bases fit TRBD1. J gave up 5 bases and V 5 bases, and 3 bases lay outside the gene matches. Germline CDR1 is SEHNR and CDR2 is FQNEAQ (reference sequence). The CDR3 is 14 amino acids. The CDR3 reads CASSPGTGDQPQHF. CDR3 coding DNA: TGTGCCAGCAGCCCCGGGACAGGGGATCAGCCCCAGCATTTT. The full variable domain, rest sourced from reference TRBV7-9 and TRBJ1-5, is DTGVSQNPRHKITKRGQNVTFRCDPISEHNRLYWYRQTLGQGPEFLTYFQNEAQLEKSRLLSDRFSAERPKGSFSTLEIQRTEQGDSAMYLCASSPGTGDQPQHFGDGTRLSIL.

The gene calls are TRBV29-1 and TRBJ2-1, with 9 bases identical to TRBD2. The CDR3 is 14 residues long. CDR1 and CDR2 (germline): SQVTM, ANQGSEA. The V segment lost 4 bases and the J segment 10 bases; nucleotides outside the gene matches: 11. This CDR3 reads CSVGLREGLGEQFF. CDR3 coding DNA: TGCAGCGTTGGTTTGCGGGAGGGGTTGGGGGAGCAGTTCTTC.

The V call is TRBV6-1, the J call TRBJ1-5; D remains ambiguous. Trimming cost V 6 bases and J 4 bases, with 7 bases left between them. The CDR3 runs to 12 residues. Germline CDR1 is MNHNS and CDR2 is SASEGT. CDR3 sequence: CASRALNQPQHF. CDR3 nucleotides: TGTGCCAGCAGGGCCTTGAATCAGCCCCAGCATTTT.

This clone was detected only a few times. The chain links TRBV5-1 to TRBJ1-1; TRBD1 is a possible D gene (5 bases). From germline, CDR1 is SGHRS and CDR2 YFSETQ. V was clipped by 1 base and J by 1 base, with 14 bases between them. This CDR3 is built from 16 residues. The CDR3 nucleotides are TGCGCCAGCAGCTTGTGGGGGGGTAGTTCGAACACTGAAGCTTTCTTT. It yields the protein CASSLWGGSSNTEAFF.

CDR3 residues: CASKVELAGYEQYV. The CDR3, as DNA: TGTGCCTCCAAGGTGGAACTAGCGGGCTACGAGCAGTACGTC. The V gene is TRBV2, the J gene TRBJ2-7; 9 positions match TRBD2. Germline CDR1 and CDR2: SNHLY and FYNNEI. The ends lost 11 bases at V and 3 bases at J; junction bases unmatched: 11. The CDR3 extends over 14 amino acids.

This chain links TRBV5-1 with TRBJ2-3, with 7 bases that match TRBD1. The V and J ends lost 4 bases and 4 bases, in that order; junction bases with no gene match: 6. There are 14 residues in the CDR3. Germline CDR1 and CDR2: SGHRS and YFSETQ. DNA of the CDR3: TGCGCCAGCAGCATTGGACAGGAATCAGATACGCAGTATTTT. It translates to CASSIGQESDTQYF.

This chain joins TRBV23-1 and TRBJ2-7; 10 nucleotides match TRBD1. TRBV23-1 is known as an ORF, though its function is uncertain. The junction had 6 bases not matched to a gene; V was cut back by 0 bases and J by 4 bases. This CDR3 is 16 amino acids long. CDR3 loop: CASSQSVGTGEYEQYV. CDR3 DNA sequence: TGCGCCAGCAGTCAATCCGTGGGGACAGGGGAGTACGAGCAGTACGTC.

This clone was seen a few times. The CDR3: CASSFGGQEYGYTF. The CDR3 DNA is TGTGCCAGCAGTTTTGGAGGGCAGGAGTATGGCTACACCTTC. The chain joins TRBV5-4 to TRBJ1-2; D is unclear. V lost 5 bases and J 5 bases, leaving 16 bases between the germline ends. Per germline, CDR1 SGHNT and CDR2 YYREEE (reference sequence). CDR3 length: 14 residues.

V gene TRBV7-2 combines with J gene TRBJ2-7; D unresolved. Germline V CDR1 and CDR2: SGHTA, FQGNSA. V lost 1 base to trimming and J lost 2 bases, with 6 bases between them. The CDR3 runs to 13 residues. CDR3 nucleotides: TGTGCCAGCAGCTTAGTCGTAACCTACGAGCAGTACTTC. As protein: CASSLVVTYEQYF.

The chain employs TRBV7-2 and TRBJ2-5, with D maybe TRBD2 (6 bases). Germline values: CDR1 SGHTA, CDR2 FQGNSA. CDR3 length: 16 residues. Between the trimmed V and J ends, which lost 1 base and 2 bases, there was a span of 14 bases. The CDR3: CASSLGYGGTQETQYF. The CDR3 DNA follows: TGTGCCAGCAGCTTAGGGTATGGGGGGACGCAAGAGACCCAGTACTTC.

This chain links TRBV19 with TRBJ1-4, with D possibly matching TRBD1 (6 bases). Germline CDR1 and CDR2: LNHDA and SQIVND (reference sequence). The V gene lost 3 bases and the J gene lost 8 bases, with 13 bases spanning the gap. The CDR3 is 14 amino acids. In nucleotides, the CDR3 is TGTGCCAGTAGTATGGGGGGGGCGGGGGAAAAACTGTTTTTT. It codes for CASSMGGAGEKLFF.

The rearrangement links TRBV30 to TRBJ1-1; D not certain. The CDR3 totals 15 residues. V lost 2 bases and J 5 bases, leaving 18 bases between the germline ends. The V gene's germline CDR1 is GTSNPN and CDR2 SVGIG (reference sequence). CDR3 loop: CAWSFTEGGRTEAFF. As DNA, the CDR3 is TGTGCCTGGAGTTTTACCGAGGGAGGGCGGACTGAAGCTTTCTTT.